This paragraph covers one T cell receptor beta chain sequence. Its specificity is unknown. This sample is drawn from a study of T cell responses to AZD1222 COVID-19 vaccine. Findings of the study overall: Seropositive at baseline were only a handful of AZD1222 recipients. There were repertoire samples only from the period after the peak T cell response.

CDR3 length: 12 residues. The V end was cut by 3 bases, the J end by 15 bases, with 15 bases between. This table comes from immunoSEQ multiplex PCR, and its TCRdb copy is limited to in-frame clones, with some not included. Of under 140,000 clones listed, approximately 94% are singletons. Here the sequenced sample was peripheral blood, taken 28 days after the second AZD1222 dose. The chain is built from TRBV12-3 or TRBV12-4 and TRBJ1-3, with D unresolved. The sequence derives from an adult who received the AZD1222 COVID-19 vaccine. CDR3 protein: CASSFSSGSSYF. Here the CDR3 DNA reads TGTGCCAGCAGTTTCTCTTCTGGGTCCTCATATTTT.